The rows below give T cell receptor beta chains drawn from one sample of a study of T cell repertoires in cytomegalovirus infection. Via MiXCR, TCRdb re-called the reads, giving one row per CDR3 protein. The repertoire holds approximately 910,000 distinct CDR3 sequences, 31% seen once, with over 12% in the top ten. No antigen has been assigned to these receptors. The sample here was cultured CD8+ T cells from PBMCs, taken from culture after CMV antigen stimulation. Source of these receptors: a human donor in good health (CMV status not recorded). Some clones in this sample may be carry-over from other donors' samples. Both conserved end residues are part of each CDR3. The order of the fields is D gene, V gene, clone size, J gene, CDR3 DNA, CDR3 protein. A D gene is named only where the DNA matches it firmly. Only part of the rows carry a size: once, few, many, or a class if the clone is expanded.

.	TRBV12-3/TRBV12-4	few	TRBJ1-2	TGTGCCAGCAGTGAGGCCTATCAGGCGGACCGACGGGATGGCTACACCTTC	CASSEAYQADRRDGYTF
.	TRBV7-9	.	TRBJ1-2	TGTGCCAGCAGCCCGCGACCCGGGCCTCCATATGGCTACACCTTC	CASSPRPGPPYGYTF
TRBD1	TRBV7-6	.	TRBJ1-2	TGTGCCAGCAGCTTTGACAGGGGACATGCCTATGGCTACACCTTC	CASSFDRGHAYGYTF
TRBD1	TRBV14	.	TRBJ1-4	TGTGCCAGCAGCCCGACAGGGATGATAAAACTGTTTTTT	CASSPTGMIKLFF
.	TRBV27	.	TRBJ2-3	TGTGCCAGCAGTTTAGGACGAGGGAGAGATACGCAGTATTTT	CASSLGRGRDTQYF
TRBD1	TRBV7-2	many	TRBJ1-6	TGTGCCAGCAGCCCAGGGGGGGGGCCTAATTCACCCCTCCACTTT	CASSPGGGPNSPLHF
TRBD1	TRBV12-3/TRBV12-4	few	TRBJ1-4	TGTGCCAGCGTTGCGGGACAGCCTAATGAAAAACTGTTTTTT	CASVAGQPNEKLFF
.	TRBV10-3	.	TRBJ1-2	TGTGCCATCAGTGATTGGCGGAGGAATTATGGCTACACCTTC	CAISDWRRNYGYTF
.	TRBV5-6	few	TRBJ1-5	TGTGCCAGCAGCTTGGGGTCCGCCCGGCCCCAGCATTTT	CASSLGSARPQHF
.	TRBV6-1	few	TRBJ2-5	TGTGCCAGCAGTGGGGTAAACGCAAGGGGGGGCGGAGAGACCCAGTACTTC	CASSGVNARGGGETQYF
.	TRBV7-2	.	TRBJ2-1	TGTGCCAGCAGCTTCGGGCGGGCCAGCTCCTACAATGAGCAGTTCTTC	CASSFGRASSYNEQFF
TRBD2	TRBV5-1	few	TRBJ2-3	TGCGCCAGCAGCTTGGAGACTAGCGGGGGCCACACAGATACGCAGTATTTT	CASSLETSGGHTDTQYF
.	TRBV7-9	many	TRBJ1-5	TGTGCCAGCAGCTTTGAAGAGGGGAATAGCAATCAGCCCCAGCATTTT	CASSFEEGNSNQPQHF
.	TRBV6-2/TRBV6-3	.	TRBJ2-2	TGTGCCAGCAGTCAGACCCGGGGGCTGGCCGGGGAGCTGTTTTTT	CASSQTRGLAGELFF
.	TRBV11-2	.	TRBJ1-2	TGTGCCAGCAGCCCTCCTTTTCAGAATTGCTACACCTTC	CASSPPFQNCYTF
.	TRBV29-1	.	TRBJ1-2	TGCAGCATCGAGCTTTTGGTTGGTTACACCTTC	CSIELLVGYTF
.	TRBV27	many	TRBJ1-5	TGTGCCAGCAGTCTACAAGGGTATAATCAGCCCCAGCATTTT	CASSLQGYNQPQHF
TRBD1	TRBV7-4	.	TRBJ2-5	TGTGCCAGCAGCTCCCGGGACAGGGTATGGGAGACCCAGTACTTC	CASSSRDRVWETQYF
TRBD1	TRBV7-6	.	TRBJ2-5	TGTGCCAGCAGCTCAGGACAGGGGGAGGGACAAGAGACCCAGTACTTC	CASSSGQGEGQETQYF
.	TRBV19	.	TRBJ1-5	TGTGCCAGCCCGGTTTGGACAGCTAATCAGCCCCAGCATTTT	CASPVWTANQPQHF
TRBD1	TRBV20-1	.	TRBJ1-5	TGCAGTGCACCGGGACAGGGGGCAGGTAATCAGCCCCAGCATTTT	CSAPGQGAGNQPQHF
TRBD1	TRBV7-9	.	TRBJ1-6	TGTGCCAGCAGCAAGGGACAGATCTCCTATAATTCACCCCTCCACTTT	CASSKGQISYNSPLHF
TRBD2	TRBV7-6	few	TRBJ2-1	TGTGCCAGCAGCTCGACTAGCGGGGGGGCATACGGTGAGCAGTTCTTC	CASSSTSGGAYGEQFF
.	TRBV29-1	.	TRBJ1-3	TGCAGCGTTGAAGATAGCCCTAGGACTGGGACTGGAAACACCATATATTTT	CSVEDSPRTGTGNTIYF
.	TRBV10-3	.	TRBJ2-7	TGTGCCATCAGTGATGGACACCGTGTCGACGAGCAGTACTTC	CAISDGHRVDEQYF
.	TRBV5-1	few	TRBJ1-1	TGCGCCAGCAGCTTCGGGTTCGGCAGGGGCTCGCTTTCGAACACTGAAGCTTTCTTT	CASSFGFGRGSLSNTEAFF
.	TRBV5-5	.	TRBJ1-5	TGTGCCAGCAGCCCATGGGAGGGGCTAGGGAAACAGCCCCAGCATTTT	CASSPWEGLGKQPQHF
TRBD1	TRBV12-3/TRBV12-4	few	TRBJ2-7	TGTGCCAAAAGGACAGGAGCCTACGAGCAGTACTTC	CAKRTGAYEQYF
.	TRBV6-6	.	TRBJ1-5	TGTGCCAGCAGATGGGACGTAAGGAATCAGCCCCAGCATTTT	CASRWDVRNQPQHF
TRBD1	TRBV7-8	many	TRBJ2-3	TGTGCCAGCAGCTTGGAAGGGACAGATGTCACAGATACGCAGTATTTT	CASSLEGTDVTDTQYF
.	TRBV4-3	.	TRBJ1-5	TGCGCCAGCAGCCAAGATATGGCAGGGACGAGCAATCAGCCCCAGCATTTT	CASSQDMAGTSNQPQHF
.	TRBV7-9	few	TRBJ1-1	TGTGCCAGCATTTCGTCACCTGAAGCTTTCTTT	CASISSPEAFF
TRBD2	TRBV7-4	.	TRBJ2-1	TGTGCCAGCAGCTTAGTAGGGGCGGGGGCCTACAATGAGCAGTTCTTC	CASSLVGAGAYNEQFF
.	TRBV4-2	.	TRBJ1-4	TGTGCCAGCAGCCAAGATACAGAGAATGAAAAACTGTTTTTT	CASSQDTENEKLFF
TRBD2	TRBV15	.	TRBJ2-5	TGTGCCACCAGCAGCGGGGGGGGCGTAAAAGAGACCCAGTACTTC	CATSSGGGVKETQYF
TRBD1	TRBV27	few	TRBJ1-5	TGTGCCAGCAGTCTATACAGGGGGCGACAGCCCCAGCATTTT	CASSLYRGRQPQHF
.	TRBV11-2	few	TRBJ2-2	TGTGCCAGCAGCCATCGCTCTCGCAGCGGGGAGCTGTTTTTT	CASSHRSRSGELFF
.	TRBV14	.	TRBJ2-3	TGTGCCAGCAGCCAGGGGGCCGTAGATACGCAGTATTTT	CASSQGAVDTQYF
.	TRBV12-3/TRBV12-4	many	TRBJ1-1	TGTGCCAGCACCTCCGATATCGCTGAAGCTTTCTTT	CASTSDIAEAFF
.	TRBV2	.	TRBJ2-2	TGTGCCAGCAGTTTAAGAGGGGGGGCAGTCACCGGGGAGCTGTTTTTT	CASSLRGGAVTGELFF
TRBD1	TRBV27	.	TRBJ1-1	TGTGCCAGCAGTGTGGACAGGGGGTTGAACACTGAAGCTTTCTTT	CASSVDRGLNTEAFF
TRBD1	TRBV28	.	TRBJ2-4	TGTGCCAGCAGCCTATTCTGGACAGGGGGTGCCAAAAACATTCAGTACTTC	CASSLFWTGGAKNIQYF